The entry below gives a single TCR beta chain sequence along with its context. The antigen remains undetermined. V shed 3 bases and J shed 4 bases, with 12 bases lying between them. Germline values: CDR1 GTSNPN, CDR2 SVGIG (reference sequence). This CDR3 region has 13 residues. Genomic DNA per cell subset filled all wells of several immunoSEQ plates. Profiled with immunoSEQ multiplex PCR; TCRdb holds only in-frame clones, not every one. The profile shows about 470,000 clones, about four fifths of them singletons. The donors were adults (healthy and HIV-negative) with no recent acute infections or vaccinations. The data originate from a study of shared clonotypes between healthy human individuals. For the study at large: The people who gave samples were a couple of women and a few men aged 18 to 49. General study results and limits: How much donors shared clonotypes was expected to be affected by sequencing depth.

The receptor comes from a woman aged 40 to 49 in good health. Some clones in this sample may be carry-over from other donors' samples. This sequence joins TRBV30 and TRBJ1-1; D not certain. Sequenced: PBMCs. The CDR3 DNA follows: TGTGCCTGGAGGGTGGCCCGGGGCACTGAAGCTTTCTTT. This gives the protein CAWRVARGTEAFF.